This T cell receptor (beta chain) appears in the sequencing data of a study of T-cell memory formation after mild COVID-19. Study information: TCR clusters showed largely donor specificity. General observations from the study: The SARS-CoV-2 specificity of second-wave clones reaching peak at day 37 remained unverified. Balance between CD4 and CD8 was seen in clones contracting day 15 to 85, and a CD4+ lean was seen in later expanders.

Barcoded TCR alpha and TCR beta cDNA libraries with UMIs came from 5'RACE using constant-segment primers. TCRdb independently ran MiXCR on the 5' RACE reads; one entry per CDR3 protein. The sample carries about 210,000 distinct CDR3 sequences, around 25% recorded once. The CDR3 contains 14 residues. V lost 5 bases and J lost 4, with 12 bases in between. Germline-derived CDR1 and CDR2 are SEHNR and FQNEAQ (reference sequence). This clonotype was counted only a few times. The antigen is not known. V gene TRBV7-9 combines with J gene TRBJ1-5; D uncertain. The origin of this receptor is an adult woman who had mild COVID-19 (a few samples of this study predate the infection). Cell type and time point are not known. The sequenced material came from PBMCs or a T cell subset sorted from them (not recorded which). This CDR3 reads CASSVDGPNQPQHF. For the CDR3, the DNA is TGTGCCAGCAGCGTAGATGGACCTAATCAGCCCCAGCATTTT.